This T cell receptor beta chain was recovered during a study of siplizumab effects on memory and regulatory T cells. For every sample, about 10^5 TCR templates were assayed. Assay: immunoSEQ multiplex PCR; the TCRdb copy retains only in-frame clones and omits some. Among about 100,000 clones listed, about 95% were seen once. CDR1 SQVTM and CDR2 ANQGSEA come from the germline V gene. CDR3 size: 15 residues. The ends were cut back, 6 bases at V and 7 bases at J, with 21 bases in the middle. On this clone: Its matching antigen is unknown.

Study-wide points: A mean of about 72% of mappable alloreactive CD4+ clones were Treg-derived with siplizumab, compared with about 30% in controls. Tregs that proliferated in siplizumab cultures did not have their suppressive function confirmed. Phenotypic classification as naive or memory proved unattainable for roughly 80-97% of proliferating CD4+ or CD8+ clones.

Sequenced material: non-Treg CD4+ T cells sorted from blood. This sequence originates from a human donor in good health. The V and J genes are TRBV29-1 and TRBJ2-2; TRBD2 might be the D (6 bases). CDR3 protein: CSVLLGRGGGGELFF. CDR3 DNA sequence: TGCAGCGTCCTTCTCGGGCGGGGCGGCGGCGGGGAGCTGTTTTTT.